This TCR beta chain was obtained from a study of shared clonotypes between healthy human individuals. Study-level findings and limits: Memory subsets had estimated richness that was generally smaller than that of naive subsets. Large sequencing depth failed to make sorted-subset sequencing complete, rarefaction showed. Clonotypes shared by all four donors outscored non-shared clonotypes in generation probability.

Clones were sequenced by immunoSEQ multiplex PCR, and TCRdb holds only the in-frame ones, with some missing. Among about 2 million clones listed, about 95% were seen once. CD45RO-negative, CCR7-selected cells formed the naive CD8 fraction, which excluded terminally differentiated effector memory CD45RA+ cells. Notes on this clone: Its matching antigen is unknown.

The sequenced sample consisted of naive CD8+ T cells sorted from blood. This TCR was sampled from a man between 18 and 29 years old in good health.

The CDR3 DNA reads as TGCGCCAGCAGGGACGACAGGGGGCGATCCTATAATTCACCCCTCCACTTT. It yields the protein CASRDDRGRSYNSPLHF. The J gene is TRBJ1-6, the V gene TRBV5-1; 10 nucleotides match TRBD1. The CDR3 extends over 17 amino acids. The trim removed 5 bases at V and 1 base at J, leaving 6 bases unmatched. CDR1 and CDR2 (germline): SGHRS, YFSETQ.